Each of the 18 T cell receptor beta chains below was sequenced from the same sample in a study of radiotherapy plus CTLA-4 blockade in lung cancer. The data were produced by immunoSEQ multiplex PCR, yet TCRdb's version contains in-frame clones alone and is incomplete. The sample consists of tens of thousands of clones, less than 80% of them appearing once. Sequenced here: peripheral blood, sampled from a patient treated with radiotherapy plus ipilimumab. The receptor set was obtained from a human donor with non-small cell lung cancer who had a complete response to radiotherapy plus ipilimumab.

The chain uses TRBV4-3 and TRBJ2-4; D ambiguous. The CDR3 length is 13 residues. Trimming cost V 0 bases and J 6 bases, with 6 bases left between them. CDR1 is LGHNA, CDR2 YSLEER, per germline. In DNA form, the CDR3 reads TGCGCCAGCAGCCAAGACGTACGAAACATTCAGTACTTC. This encodes CASSQDVRNIQYF.

The rearrangement links TRBV6-6 to TRBJ2-5; possible D gene TRBD1, 5 bases. Trimming pared 4 bases from V and 9 bases from J, leaving 9 bases between. From germline, CDR1 is MNHNY and CDR2 SVGAGI (reference sequence). The CDR3 runs to 11 residues. The CDR3 bases are TGTGCCAGCAGTTTCCAGGGTTCCCAGTACTTC. This gives the protein CASSFQGSQYF.

The gene calls are TRBV7-6 and TRBJ2-1; D gene unclear. The V gene lost 5 bases and the J gene lost 5 bases, with 13 bases spanning the gap. This CDR3 is built from 14 residues. CDR1 and CDR2 (germline): SGHVS, FNYEAQ. For the CDR3, the DNA is TGTGCCAGCAGCAAGCGACCCAATAACAATGAGCAGTTCTTC. It yields the protein CASSKRPNNNEQFF.

The chain recombines TRBV29-1 with TRBJ2-1, with a tentative D call TRBD1 (5 bases). The CDR3 runs to 13 residues. CDR1 and CDR2 (germline): SQVTM, ANQGSEA. Trimming removed 7 bases from V and 5 bases from J, with 15 bases in between. CDR3: CSAAGSINNEQFF. The CDR3 region has the DNA TGCAGCGCTGCAGGGTCCATCAACAATGAGCAGTTCTTC.

The rearrangement uses TRBV30 and TRBJ2-5; possibly TRBD1 or TRBD2 for D (6 bases each). The CDR3 is 14 amino acids. V lost 0 bases, J lost 5 bases, and 13 bases lay in between. Germline CDR1 reads GTSNPN; CDR2 reads SVGIG (reference sequence). This chain's CDR3 is CAWSVRQGRETQYF. The CDR3 DNA sequence: TGTGCCTGGAGTGTAAGGCAGGGGAGGGAGACCCAGTACTTC.

V and J are TRBV9 and TRBJ2-7; 7 bases are a match to TRBD1. Germline V gene lookup returns CDR1 SGDLS and CDR2 YYNGEE. The CDR3 runs 15 residues. V lost 0 bases, J lost 3 bases, and 6 bases stayed unmatched. The CDR3 reads CASSVASTGLYEQYF. DNA for the CDR3: TGTGCCAGCAGCGTAGCTTCGACAGGGCTCTACGAGCAGTACTTC.

The gene calls are TRBV18 and TRBJ1-2; D possibly corresponds to TRBD1 (5 bases). With 2 bases removed from V and 3 bases from J, the gap between germline ends came to 13 bases. This CDR3 has 15 amino acids. The germline CDR1 and CDR2 sequences are KGHSH and LQKENI. CDR3 in DNA: TGTGCCAGCTCACCATCCCGGGACGGAGACTATGGCTACACCTTC. Protein product: CASSPSRDGDYGYTF.

This clone came up a few times. The rearrangement links TRBV19 to TRBJ2-5; 7 bases are shared with TRBD1. Germline V lookup: CDR1 LNHDA, CDR2 SQIVND (reference sequence). J was trimmed by 1 base and V by 5 bases; bases with no gene match: 7. The CDR3 loop spans 15 amino acids. CDR3 DNA sequence: TGTGCCAGTAGTGAAACGACAGGGTTCCAAGAGACCCAGTACTTC. Residues: CASSETTGFQETQYF.

The V call is TRBV4-1, the J call TRBJ1-2, with unresolved D. CDR3 length equals 17 residues. Germline CDR1 and CDR2: MGHRA and YSYEKL. The V and J ends lost 5 bases and 4 bases respectively, with 23 bases between them. As DNA, the CDR3 is TGCGCCAGCAGCTTGGGGAACAAGAACCGAAAGACCTATGGCTACACCTTC. Translated, it gives CASSLGNKNRKTYGYTF.

The genes are TRBV10-3 and TRBJ1-1, with a tentative D call TRBD1 (5 bases). CDR1 is ENHRY, CDR2 SYGVKD, per germline. Trimming stripped 4 bases from V and 6 bases from J, with 15 bases between. There are 14 residues in the CDR3. CDR3 residues: CAISVGGGSPEAFF. The CDR3 DNA sequence: TGTGCCATCAGTGTTGGCGGGGGTTCCCCTGAAGCTTTCTTT.

This clone was recorded a few times. The chain employs TRBV11-2 and TRBJ1-2; D perhaps matches TRBD1 (6 bases). V was trimmed by 3 bases and J by 8 bases, leaving 19 bases between them. Germline lookup yields CDR1 SGHAT and CDR2 FQNNGV. The CDR3 is 15 residues long. CDR3 protein: CASSLGGARREGYTF. CDR3 nucleotides: TGTGCCAGCAGCTTGGGGGGGGCCCGGAGAGAGGGCTACACCTTC. The full variable domain, its missing parts supplied by reference TRBV11-2 and TRBJ1-2, is EAGVAQSPRYKIIEKRQSVAFWCNPISGHATLYWYQQILGQGPKLLIQFQNNGVVDDSQLPKDRFSAERLKGVDSTLKIQPAKLEDSAVYLCASSLGGARREGYTFGSGTRLTVV.

This CDR3 reads CASSLRTGADETQYF. CDR3 nucleotides: TGTGCCAGCAGCTTAAGGACAGGGGCCGACGAGACCCAGTACTTC. The rearrangement links TRBV13 to TRBJ2-5, with 9 bases lining up with TRBD1. Germline CDR1 reads PRHDT; CDR2 reads FYEKMQ (reference sequence). V lost 2 bases to trimming and J lost 5 bases; unmatched junction nucleotides: 6. The CDR3 contains 15 residues.

V and J are TRBV19 and TRBJ2-6; D gene unclear. The CDR3 has 14 amino acids. Per the germline V gene, CDR1 is LNHDA and CDR2 is SQIVND (reference sequence). V was pared by 3 bases and J by 2 bases, with 5 bases between. DNA of the CDR3: TGTGCCAGTAGTATCAGGACTGGGGCCAACGTCCTGACTTTC. The encoded protein is CASSIRTGANVLTF. The full variable domain, its missing parts supplied by reference TRBV19 and TRBJ2-6, is DGGITQSPKYLFRKEGQNVTLSCEQNLNHDAMYWYRQDPGQGLRLIYYSQIVNDFQKGDIAEGYSVSREKKESFPLTVTSAQKNPTAFYLCASSIRTGANVLTFGAGSRLTVL.

This clone has a single count. J is TRBJ2-6 and V is TRBV2; D unresolved. Germline CDR1 is SNHLY and CDR2 is FYNNEI. Deletions cut 7 bases from V and 2 bases from J, with 12 bases between. The CDR3 is 15 amino acids. CDR3 protein: CASTLDVTGANVLTF. Here the CDR3 DNA reads TGTGCCAGCACCCTGGACGTTACTGGGGCCAACGTCCTGACTTTC.

The DNA for the CDR3 is TGTGCCAGCAGCCGAGCGGGGACCAGCACAGATACGCAGTATTTT. Translating it yields CASSRAGTSTDTQYF. J is TRBJ2-3 and V is TRBV11-2; 7 positions match TRBD2. Germline trimming cut 5 bases from V and 0 bases from J; bases unmatched to any gene: 5. CDR1 and CDR2 (germline): SGHAT, FQNNGV. This CDR3 comprises 15 residues.

This clone has only a few counts. This chain uses TRBV5-1 with TRBJ1-1; D not certain. The CDR3 length is 14 residues. V lost 2 bases to trimming and J lost 1 base, with 9 bases between them. Germline assignment: CDR1 SGHRS and CDR2 YFSETQ. The CDR3 DNA reads as TGCGCCAGCAGCTTTGTTGGAGGGAACACTGAAGCTTTCTTT. The encoded protein is CASSFVGGNTEAFF. Supplemented by reference TRBV5-1 and TRBJ1-1, the full variable domain reads KAGVTQTPRYLIKTRGQQVTLSCSPISGHRSVSWYQQTPGQGLQFLFEYFSETQRNKGNFPGRFSGRQFSNSRSEMNVSTLELGDSALYLCASSFVGGNTEAFFGQGTRLTVV.

This clone appeared a few times. The gene calls are TRBV27 and TRBJ2-1; D call uncertain. CDR3 length equals 15 residues. With 5 bases removed from V and 8 bases from J, the gap between germline ends came to 19 bases. Germline V lookup: CDR1 MNHEY, CDR2 SMNVEV (reference sequence). The CDR3 spells CASSPRVGWSHEQFF. CDR3 nucleotide sequence: TGTGCCAGCAGTCCGAGAGTAGGTTGGTCCCATGAGCAGTTCTTC.

This CDR3 reads CASRVVENEQFF. CDR3 bases: TGTGCCAGCAGGGTGGTGGAAAATGAGCAGTTCTTC. J is TRBJ2-1 and V is TRBV7-9; no firm D call. The CDR3 extends over 12 amino acids. Germline V CDR1 and CDR2: SEHNR, FQNEAQ (reference sequence). Trimming removed 6 bases at V and 7 bases at J, with 10 bases between.